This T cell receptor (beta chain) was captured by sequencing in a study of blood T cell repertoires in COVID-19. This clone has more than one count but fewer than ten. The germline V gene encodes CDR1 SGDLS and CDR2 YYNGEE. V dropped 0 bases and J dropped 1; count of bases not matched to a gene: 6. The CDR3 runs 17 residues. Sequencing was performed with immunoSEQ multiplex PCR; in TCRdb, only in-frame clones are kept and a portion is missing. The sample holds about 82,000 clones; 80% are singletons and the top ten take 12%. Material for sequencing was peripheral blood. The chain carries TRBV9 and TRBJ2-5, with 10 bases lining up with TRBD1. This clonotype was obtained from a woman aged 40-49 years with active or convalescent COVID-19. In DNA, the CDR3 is TGTGCCAGCAGCGTAGGGCTCGGGACAGGGGCCCAAGAGACCCAGTACTTC. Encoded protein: CASSVGLGTGAQETQYF.